Presented here are 14 T cell receptor beta chains from one specimen sequenced in a study of cytomegalovirus exposure and HLA in healthy donors. The PCR made use of 60 Vbeta and 13 Jbeta primers. Sequencing was performed with immunoSEQ multiplex PCR; in TCRdb, only in-frame clones are kept and a portion is missing. The data contain approximately 220,000 clones, under 80% of them singletons. The sample was PBMCs. These receptor sequences come from a woman in her thirties in good health and CMV-seronegative.

J is TRBJ2-7 and V is TRBV7-2, with 12 bases aligning to TRBD2. The CDR3 covers 17 residues. CDR1 and CDR2 (germline): SGHTA, FQGNSA. With V trimmed by 0 bases and J by 4 bases, 7 bases remained unmatched. The CDR3 region has the DNA TGTGCCAGCAGCTTAGCGGGGACTAGCGGGCTTACTTACGAGCAGTACTTC. This encodes CASSLAGTSGLTYEQYF.

The V gene is TRBV28, the J gene TRBJ1-3, with D hard to call. The CDR3 has 14 residues. V shed 3 bases and J shed 1 base, with 7 bases lying between them. CDR1 is MDHEN, CDR2 SYDVKM, per germline. CDR3 nucleotide sequence: TGTGCCAGCAGTTTTCGGGGATCTGGAAACACCATATATTTT. Encoded protein: CASSFRGSGNTIYF.

J is TRBJ1-4 and V is TRBV15, with TRBD1 identical over 8 bases. Germline values: CDR1 LNHNV, CDR2 YYDKDF (reference sequence). This CDR3 contains 15 residues. Trimming at V came to 10 bases and at J to 4 bases, leaving 11 bases not matched to a gene. CDR3 loop: CAISQGAQDNEKLFF. CDR3 DNA: TGTGCCATATCGCAGGGGGCGCAGGATAATGAAAAACTGTTTTTT.

The gene calls are TRBV5-1 and TRBJ1-3; 9 bases align to TRBD1. The J segment lost 2 bases and the V segment lost 4 bases, leaving 10 bases of the junction unmatched. The CDR3 runs 17 residues. The germline V gene has CDR1 SGHRS and CDR2 YFSETQ. CDR3 amino acids: CASSAGQGIRAGNTIYF. CDR3 coding DNA: TGCGCCAGCAGCGCTGGACAGGGGATTAGGGCTGGAAACACCATATATTTT. The complete variable domain, with remaining parts taken from reference TRBV5-1 and TRBJ1-3, reads KAGVTQTPRYLIKTRGQQVTLSCSPISGHRSVSWYQQTPGQGLQFLFEYFSETQRNKGNFPGRFSGRQFSNSRSEMNVSTLELGDSALYLCASSAGQGIRAGNTIYFGEGSWLTVV.

On this clone: A junction boundary mismatches the germline segment, possibly from a read error. V usage is TRBV7-9 and J usage is TRBJ1-2; D is undetermined. The germline V gene has CDR1 SEHNR and CDR2 FQNEAQ (reference sequence). The CDR3 has 12 residues. For the CDR3, the DNA is TGTTCCAGCCGGCGGTCTAACTATGGCTACACCTTC. Protein sequence: CSSRRSNYGYTF. Supplemented by reference TRBV7-9 and TRBJ1-2, the full variable domain reads DTGVSQNPRHKITKRGQNVTFRCDPISEHNRLYWYRQTLGQGPEFLTYFQNEAQLEKSRLLSDRFSAERPKGSFSTLEIQRTEQGDSAMYLCSSRRSNYGYTFGSGTRLTVV.

The table lists this clone with a count of one. The rearrangement links TRBV5-3 to TRBJ2-3, with D possibly being TRBD2 (7 bases). TRBV5-3 falls under the ORF class, with uncertain function. There are 19 residues in the CDR3. Trimming removed 0 bases from V and 2 bases from J, with 22 bases in between. DNA for the CDR3: TGTGCCAGAAGCTTGGAAATAGTGTGGGAGGGACACGACACAGATACGCAGTATTTT. Its translation: CARSLEIVWEGHDTDTQYF.

The CDR3 DNA reads TGCAGCGTCGCTCTTGGGACTTCGGGGGCTGAAGCTTTCTTT. Residues: CSVALGTSGAEAFF. This chain links TRBV29-1 with TRBJ1-1; D perhaps matches TRBD1 (5 bases). CDR1 is SQVTM and CDR2 is ANQGSEA in the germline V gene. This CDR3 contains 14 residues. V was trimmed by 6 bases and J by 6 bases, leaving 20 bases between them.

The chain carries TRBV6-5 and TRBJ1-1; no clear D. CDR3 length equals 14 residues. V dropped 0 bases and J dropped 5 bases, with 10 bases sitting between them. Germline V lookup: CDR1 MNHEY, CDR2 SVGAGI. As DNA, the CDR3 is TGTGCCAGCAGTTACTCGAGCAGACAAACTGAAGCTTTCTTT. It is translated as CASSYSSRQTEAFF.

The chain uses TRBV5-6 and TRBJ2-1, with TRBD2 identical over 7 bases. Germline CDR1 is SGHDT and CDR2 is YYEEEE. CDR3 length equals 16 residues. V dropped 0 bases and J dropped 6; count of bases not matched to a gene: 9. The DNA of the CDR3 is TGTGCCAGCAGCTTGGGTCTGGCGGGAGAGGCCAATGAGCAGTTCTTC. Residues: CASSLGLAGEANEQFF.

This chain uses TRBV5-4 with TRBJ1-4; 8 bases line up with TRBD1. The CDR3 sequence is 15 residues long. V lost 2 bases, J lost 7 bases, and 7 bases stayed unmatched. Germline CDR1 is SGHNT and CDR2 is YYREEE (reference sequence). The chain's CDR3 is CASSFQGALGEKLFF. Written as DNA, the CDR3 is TGTGCCAGCAGCTTCCAGGGGGCGCTTGGTGAAAAACTGTTTTTT.

This chain uses TRBV14 with TRBJ2-5; 7 bases are shared with TRBD2. The CDR3 is made up of 17 amino acids. Germline V CDR1 and CDR2: SGHDN, FVKESK. V shed 0 bases, J shed 0 bases, and the junction held 7 bases outside the gene matches. CDR3: CASSQDTGRAYQETQYF. The CDR3 bases are TGTGCCAGCAGCCAAGACACGGGGAGGGCGTACCAAGAGACCCAGTACTTC.

The V call is TRBV7-6, the J call TRBJ2-3; D uncertain. The germline V gene encodes CDR1 SGHVS and CDR2 FNYEAQ. V shed 1 base and J shed 2 bases, with 13 bases lying between them. The CDR3 runs 16 residues. The CDR3 spells CASSLGHSLNTDTQYF. The CDR3 nucleotides read TGTGCCAGCAGCTTAGGCCATTCCCTAAACACAGATACGCAGTATTTT. The full variable domain, completed using reference TRBV7-6 and TRBJ2-3, is GAGVSQSPRYKVTKRGQDVALRCDPISGHVSLYWYRQALGQGPEFLTYFNYEAQQDKSGLPNDRFSAERPEGSISTLTIQRTEQRDSAMYRCASSLGHSLNTDTQYFGPGTRLTVL.

About this clone: At one boundary the junction diverges from the germline segment, which might be a read error. The V and J genes are TRBV18 and TRBJ1-1; a possible D gene is TRBD1 (5 bases). Germline lookup yields CDR1 KGHSH and CDR2 LQKENI. CDR3 length: 14 residues. Written as DNA, the CDR3 is TGTGACAGCTCACCTCTGGGGGGTAGACCTGAAGCTTTCTTT. Its protein product is CDSSPLGGRPEAFF.

In this sample, this clone turned up a few times. The V call is TRBV7-8, the J call TRBJ2-1, with D hard to call. Germline-derived CDR1 and CDR2 are SGHVS and FQNEAQ. V dropped 2 bases and J dropped 4 bases, with 18 bases sitting between them. This CDR3 spans 17 amino acids. Here the CDR3 reads CASSLNNPQILYNEQFF. The CDR3 DNA reads TGTGCCAGCAGCTTAAACAATCCCCAAATTTTATACAATGAGCAGTTCTTC.